This T cell receptor (beta chain) was identified during a study of T cell responses to AZD1222 COVID-19 vaccine. Study-level information: Doses given second, at about 4 or about 12 weeks, were pooled.

The sample holds one count of this clone. Its antigen is not known. Trimming at V came to 5 bases and at J to 5 bases, leaving 9 bases not matched to a gene. The CDR3 spans 14 residues. Germline CDR1 and CDR2: GTSNPN and SVGIG (reference sequence). Using immunoSEQ multiplex PCR, the repertoire was profiled, and TCRdb retains in-frame clones only, with some absent. Altogether 95,000 to 150,000 clones are present, approximately 88% being singletons, with the ten largest covering about 5.6%. General study results and limits: Donor demographics were predominantly white British with a female majority; clonal diversity may be underestimated. Reportedly, nearly half of unique spike TCRs recognized epitopes outside B.1.351/B.1.1.7 mutations.

The sample consisted of peripheral blood, taken on day 0 of AZD1222 vaccination. This clonotype was obtained from an adult in good health. The chain uses TRBV30 and TRBJ2-3; 8 bases are shared with TRBD2. CDR3 bases: TGTGCCTGGGGGGGCGGGGGGCACCGAGATACGCAGTATTTT. This translates into CAWGGGGHRDTQYF.